This TCR beta chain originates from a study of T-cell memory formation after mild COVID-19. Study context: Each donor largely had its own TCR clusters.

Study-level points and caveats: Proof of SARS-CoV-2 specificity was absent for the second-wave clones that crested on day 37. CD4+ contracting clones were mainly CM and EM; CD8+ ones, EMRA.

This clonotype was recorded a few times. Antigen unknown. TCRdb fed the 5' RACE reads into MiXCR, producing one record per CDR3 protein. The sample has some 260,000 distinct CDR3 sequences, 16% seen once. This sequence originates from a man aged 18-30 years who had mild COVID-19 (a few samples of this study predate the infection). Cell type and time point are not known. The sequencing sample was made of PBMCs or a T cell subset sorted from them (not recorded which).

The CDR3 coding sequence is TGTGCCAGCTCAGGCATACAGGGTGAGACCCAGTACTTC. Amino acid sequence: CASSGIQGETQYF. The rearrangement joins TRBV18 to TRBJ2-5; TRBD1 might be the D (6 bases). V lost 5 bases to trimming and J lost 5 bases, with 12 bases between them. Per germline, CDR1 KGHSH and CDR2 LQKENI. This CDR3 has 13 amino acids.